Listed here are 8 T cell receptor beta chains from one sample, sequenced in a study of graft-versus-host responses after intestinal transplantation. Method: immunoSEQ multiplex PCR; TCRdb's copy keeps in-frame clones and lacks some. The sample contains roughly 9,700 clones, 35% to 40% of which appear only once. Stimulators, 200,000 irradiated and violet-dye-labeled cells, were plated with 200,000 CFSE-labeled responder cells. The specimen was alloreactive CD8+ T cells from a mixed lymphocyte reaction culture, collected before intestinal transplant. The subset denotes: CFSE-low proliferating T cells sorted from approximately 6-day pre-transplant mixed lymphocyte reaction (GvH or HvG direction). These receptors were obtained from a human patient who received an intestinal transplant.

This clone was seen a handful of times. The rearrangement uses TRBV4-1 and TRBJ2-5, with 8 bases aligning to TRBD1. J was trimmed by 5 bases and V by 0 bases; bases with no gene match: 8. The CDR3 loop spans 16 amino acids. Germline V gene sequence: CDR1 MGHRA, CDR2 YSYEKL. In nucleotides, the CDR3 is TGCGCCAGCAGCCAAGAAGCCACAGGGGGTTGGGAGACCCAGTACTTC. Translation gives CASSQEATGGWETQYF.

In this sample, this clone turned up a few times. CDR3 sequence (DNA): TGTGCCAGCAGCTTAGAACAGGGCAGCTCCTACGAGCAGTACTTC. It is translated as CASSLEQGSSYEQYF. This chain uses TRBV7-6 with TRBJ2-7; D possibly corresponds to TRBD1 (6 bases). The V and J ends lost 1 base and 0 bases respectively, with 10 bases between them. The CDR3 is made up of 15 amino acids. Germline assignment: CDR1 SGHVS and CDR2 FNYEAQ.

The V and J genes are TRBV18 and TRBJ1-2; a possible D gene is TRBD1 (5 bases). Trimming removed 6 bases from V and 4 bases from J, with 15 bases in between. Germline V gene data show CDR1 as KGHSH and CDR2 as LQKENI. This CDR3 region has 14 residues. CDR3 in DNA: TGTGCCAGCTCGGCCCACCAGGGCCTCTATGGCTACACCTTC. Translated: CASSAHQGLYGYTF.

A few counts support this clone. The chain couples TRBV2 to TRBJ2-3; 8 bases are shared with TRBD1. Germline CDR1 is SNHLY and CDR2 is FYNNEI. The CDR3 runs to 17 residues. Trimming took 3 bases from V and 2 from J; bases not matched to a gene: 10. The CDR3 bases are TGTGCCAGCAGTGACCCCCACGGGACAGGTATCACAGATACGCAGTATTTT. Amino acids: CASSDPHGTGITDTQYF.

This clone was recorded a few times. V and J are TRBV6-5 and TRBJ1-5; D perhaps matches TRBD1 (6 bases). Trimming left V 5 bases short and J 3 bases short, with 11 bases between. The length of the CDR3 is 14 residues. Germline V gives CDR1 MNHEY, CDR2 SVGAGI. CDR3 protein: CASSGTGFNQPQHF. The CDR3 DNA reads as TGTGCCAGCAGTGGTACAGGGTTCAATCAGCCCCAGCATTTT.

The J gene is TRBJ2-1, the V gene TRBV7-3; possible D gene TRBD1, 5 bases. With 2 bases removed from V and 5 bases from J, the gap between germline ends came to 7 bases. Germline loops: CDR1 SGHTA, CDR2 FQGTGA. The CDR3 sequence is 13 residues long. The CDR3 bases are TGTGCCAGCAGCTTAGCAGGGCACAATGAGCAGTTCTTC. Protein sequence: CASSLAGHNEQFF.

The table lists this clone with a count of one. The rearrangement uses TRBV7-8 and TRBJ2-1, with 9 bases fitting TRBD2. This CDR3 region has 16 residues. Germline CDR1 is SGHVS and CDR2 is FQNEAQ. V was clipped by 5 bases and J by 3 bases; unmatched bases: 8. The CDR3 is CASSRSASGVYNEQFF. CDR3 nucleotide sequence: TGTGCCAGCAGCCGATCCGCTAGCGGGGTCTACAATGAGCAGTTCTTC.

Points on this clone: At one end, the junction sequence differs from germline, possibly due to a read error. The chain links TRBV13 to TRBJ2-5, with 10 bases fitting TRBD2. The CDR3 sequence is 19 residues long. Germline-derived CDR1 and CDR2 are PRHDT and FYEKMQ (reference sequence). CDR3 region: CASSMGPGGSGGPQGTQYF. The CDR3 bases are TGTGCCAGCAGCATGGGACCAGGGGGTAGCGGGGGGCCCCAAGGGACCCAGTACTTC.